This T cell receptor (beta chain) stems from a study of identical twins. Study-wide results and caveats: The presence of invariant MAIT and iNKT cells could partly confound analyses of zero-insertion sequences. Memory repertoires showed no such pattern, whereas abundant cord blood beta clonotypes carried fewer insertions. A cross-sectional statistical analysis, not follow-up of the same donors, supported the conclusions.

Each CDR3 protein gets one entry after TCRdb re-called the 5' RACE reads with MiXCR. The profile shows approximately 260,000 distinct CDR3 sequences, about 14% of them singletons. Germline CDR1 and CDR2: DFQATT and SNEGSKA (reference sequence). V dropped 7 bases and J dropped 7 bases, with 13 bases sitting between them. CDR3 length: 12 amino acids. This clonotype was counted between two and nine times. Its antigen is undetermined. The V gene is TRBV20-1, the J gene TRBJ2-2; D tentatively reads TRBD1 or TRBD2 (5 bases each). The TCR was taken from a woman aged 18-29 years in good health. The sequenced sample consisted of memory (CD45RO+) T cells sorted from blood. CDR3 residues: CSGGRHDGELFF. The CDR3, as DNA: TGCAGTGGGGGACGTCACGACGGGGAGCTGTTTTTT.